This TCR beta chain was identified in a study of T-cell reconstitution after alpha-beta-depleted transplantation in children. Construction of the TCRbeta library involved unique molecular identifiers. TCRdb reanalysed the PCR reads using MiXCR and keeps one entry per CDR3 protein. The data hold just over 350,000 distinct CDR3 sequences, with roughly 15% observed a single time. Germline V gene sequence: CDR1 SGHAT, CDR2 FQNNGV. Trimming removed 1 base from V and 1 base from J, with 12 bases in between. The CDR3 is made up of 16 amino acids. This clonotype appeared once. Sequencing used PBMCs, obtained from the stem cell graft. The V and J genes are TRBV11-2 and TRBJ2-3; TRBD2 might be the D (5 bases). The clonotype comes from a human donor who donated a stem cell graft to a child with Fanconi anemia. As DNA, the CDR3 is TGTGCCAGCAGCTTAGGACTTCGGCGGGGCACAGATACGCAGTATTTT. Amino acid sequence: CASSLGLRRGTDTQYF.